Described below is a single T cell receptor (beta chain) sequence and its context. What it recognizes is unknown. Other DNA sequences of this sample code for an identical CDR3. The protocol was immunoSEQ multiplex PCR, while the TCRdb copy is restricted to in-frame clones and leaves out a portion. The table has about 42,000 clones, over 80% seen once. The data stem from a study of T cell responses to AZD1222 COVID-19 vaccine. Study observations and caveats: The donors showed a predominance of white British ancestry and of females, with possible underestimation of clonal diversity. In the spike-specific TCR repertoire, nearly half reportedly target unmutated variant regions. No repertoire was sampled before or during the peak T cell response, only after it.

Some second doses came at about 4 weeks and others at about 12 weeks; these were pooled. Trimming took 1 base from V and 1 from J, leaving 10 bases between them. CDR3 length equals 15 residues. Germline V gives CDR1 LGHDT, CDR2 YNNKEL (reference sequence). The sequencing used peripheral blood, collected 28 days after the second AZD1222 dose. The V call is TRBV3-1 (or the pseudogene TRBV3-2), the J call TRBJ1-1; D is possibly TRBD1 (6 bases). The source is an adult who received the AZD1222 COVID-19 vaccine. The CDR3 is CASSQVGGGNTEAFF. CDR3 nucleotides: TGTGCCAGCAGCCAAGTAGGGGGTGGGAACACTGAAGCTTTCTTT.